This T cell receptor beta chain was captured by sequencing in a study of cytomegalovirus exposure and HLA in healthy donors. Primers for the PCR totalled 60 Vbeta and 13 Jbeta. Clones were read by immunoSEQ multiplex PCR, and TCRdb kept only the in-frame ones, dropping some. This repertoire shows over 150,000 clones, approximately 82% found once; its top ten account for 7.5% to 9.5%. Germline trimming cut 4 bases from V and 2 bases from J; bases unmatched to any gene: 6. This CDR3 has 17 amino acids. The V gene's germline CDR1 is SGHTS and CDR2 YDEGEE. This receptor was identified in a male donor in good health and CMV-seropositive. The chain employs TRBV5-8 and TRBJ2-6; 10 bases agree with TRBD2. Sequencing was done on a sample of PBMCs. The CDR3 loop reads CASSMLAGVAGANVLTF. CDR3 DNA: TGTGCCAGCAGCATGCTAGCGGGAGTCGCTGGGGCCAACGTCCTGACTTTC. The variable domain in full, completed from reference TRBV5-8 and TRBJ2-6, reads EAGVTQSPTHLIKTRGQQATLRCSPISGHTSVYWYQQALGLGLQFLLWYDEGEERNRGNFPPRFSGRQFPNYSSELNVNALELEDSALYLCASSMLAGVAGANVLTFGAGSRLTVL.